This TCR beta chain was sequenced in a study of T cells in Graves' hyperthyroidism and ophthalmopathy (dated by TCRdb to the late 2010s). Context from the whole study: Peripheral blood samples were taken at initial diagnosis, before any treatment was given. TCR V-J signatures able to tell the groups apart were searched for in a discovery cohort of 90 to 100 patients, of whom over 40 had Graves' ophthalmopathy and 55 to 60 had stable Graves' hyperthyroidism. Whether ophthalmopathy could be predicted prospectively was tested in an independent validation cohort made up of 18 to 20 hyperthyroidism patients plus 17 patients who later progressed to ophthalmopathy. The roughly 91 discovery patients were randomly divided into training and test sets at a 7:3 ratio. The study also compared thyroid tissue and blood T-cell repertoires from 5 to 7 Graves' hyperthyroidism patients. Once sampling was done, hyperthyroidism patients were given methimazole at a starting dose of 30 mg daily, whereas ophthalmopathy patients were given high-dose intravenous methylprednisolone. According to the paper, TCR Vbeta CDR3 sequencing was carried out on 120 to 150 peripheral blood samples, which came from 40 to 45 ophthalmopathy, 80 or so hyperthyroidism and some 17 progressor patients.

Ophthalmopathy patients had moderately to severely active disease, with a Clinical Activity Score of 3 or more, a NOSPECS grade of 4 or more, and a disease duration of less than 3 months. Any patient with an uncontrolled infection, another autoimmune disease, pregnancy or lactation was excluded. Diagnoses relied on clinical symptoms, serum thyroxine and TRAb, thyroid ultrasound and orbital computed tomography. PBMCs were separated from roughly 10 ml of fresh peripheral blood using Ficoll-Paque density gradient centrifugation. Total RNA was extracted using Trizol reagent, and RNA quality was assessed on an Agilent 2100 Bioanalyzer. The TCR beta CDR3 regions were amplified from RNA transcripts. The first round of RT-PCR for the TCR CDR3 was performed with the HTBI primer set and the Qiagen OneStep RT-PCR kit. The libraries were constructed in a second round of multiplex PCR and then size-selected and purified. The libraries were sequenced on an Illumina HiSeq2000 using paired-end 100 bp reads. Regarding the original processing steps: SOAPnuke was used to process the raw data, throwing out any read that contained adapters or uncalled bases, had a mean Phred below 15, or lacked an exact constant-primer or identifier match. COPE v1.2.5 was used to merge high-quality paired reads, and clonotypes were defined as unique nucleotide sequences. Clonotypes were aligned to IMGT TRBV, TRBD and TRBJ reference segments using MiTCR v1.1. The analysis included only V-J combinations with a frequency above 0.0001, which together covered over 98% of the repertoires. A TCS score was defined as the ratio between F50 (clonal expansion) and ExV (chaos), using BLOSUM62-based TCRdist between CDR3 peptides within each V-J. Welch's t-statistics and random forest reduced roughly 500 V-J features to roughly 13, which were used in a naive Bayes classifier (R e1071). The public sequencing data were trimmed at Q25 with fastp and processed into clonotypes with MiXCR by TCRdb, which kept only in-frame beta chains. Every entry covers one CDR3 protein and lists the most common genes and DNA from its rows. TCRdb, not the authors, supplied the V and J calls. This sample lists hundreds of thousands of distinct CDR3 sequences; 15% to 20% were detected once. About 50% of the sample is held by the ten biggest clonotypes.

What the research found in general, with its limitations: In validation, the model predicted progression to ophthalmopathy with approximately 71% sensitivity and 72% to 75% specificity, a median of roughly seven months before onset. Most expanded thyroid clonotypes (frequency above 0.001) were also found in blood, which suggests that blood repertoires may mirror thyroid immune responses. In cross-validation, a model built on a 13 V-J signature told ophthalmopathy apart from stable hyperthyroidism with approximately 90% sensitivity and around 81% specificity, and in testing the same model reached 80%/75%. No statistical method was used to fix the sample size in advance, and group allocation was not hidden from the investigators.

The CDR3 goes from the cysteine to the phenylalanine over 14 residues. The DNA shown is the 42-base CDR3, in frame from base 1. From a lookup of the germline V gene, CDR1 and CDR2 are SGHAT and FQNNGV. The V end loses 1 base and the J end loses 5 bases, and a stretch of 8 bases separates them. About this clonotype: Its antigen remains unidentified. Qualities for individual bases were not recorded, and no much larger clone is one base off.

Here the chain combines TRBV11-2 and TRBJ2-2; no D gene call is confident. Material for sequencing was blood. The receptor comes from a man aged 35-49 years with Graves' ophthalmopathy. The nucleotide sequence is TGTGCCAGCAGCTTAGCACCGAGTACCGGGGAGCTGTTTTTT. Translated, this gives CASSLAPSTGELFF.